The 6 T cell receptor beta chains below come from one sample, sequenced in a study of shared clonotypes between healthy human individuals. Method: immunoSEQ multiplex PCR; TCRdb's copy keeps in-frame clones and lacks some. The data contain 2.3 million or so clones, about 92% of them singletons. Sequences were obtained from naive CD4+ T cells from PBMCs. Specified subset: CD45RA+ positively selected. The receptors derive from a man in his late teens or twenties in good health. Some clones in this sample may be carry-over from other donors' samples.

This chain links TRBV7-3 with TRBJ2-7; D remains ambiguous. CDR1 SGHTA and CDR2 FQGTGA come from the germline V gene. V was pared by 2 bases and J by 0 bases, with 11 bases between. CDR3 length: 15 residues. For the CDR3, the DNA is TGTGCCAGCAGCTTAGGGTCTGGGAACTCCTACGAGCAGTACTTC. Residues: CASSLGSGNSYEQYF.

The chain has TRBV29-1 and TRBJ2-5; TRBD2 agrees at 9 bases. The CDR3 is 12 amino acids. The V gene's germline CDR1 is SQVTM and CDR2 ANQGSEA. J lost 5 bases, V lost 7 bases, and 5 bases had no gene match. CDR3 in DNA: TGCAGCGCCCGGACTAGCGAGGAGACCCAGTACTTC. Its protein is CSARTSEETQYF.

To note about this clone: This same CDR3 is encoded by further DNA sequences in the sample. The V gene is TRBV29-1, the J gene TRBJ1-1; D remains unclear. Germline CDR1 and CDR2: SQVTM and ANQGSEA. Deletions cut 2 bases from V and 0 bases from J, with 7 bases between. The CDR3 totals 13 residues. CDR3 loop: CSVEPRVNTEAFF. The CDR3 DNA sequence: TGCAGCGTTGAACCCAGAGTGAACACTGAAGCTTTCTTT.

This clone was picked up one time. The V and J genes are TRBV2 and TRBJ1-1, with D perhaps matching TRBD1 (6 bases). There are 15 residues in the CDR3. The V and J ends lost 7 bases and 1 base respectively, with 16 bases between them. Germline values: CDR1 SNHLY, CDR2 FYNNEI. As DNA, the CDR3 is TGTGCCAGCACTACAGACAGGCCAGCGAACACTGAAGCTTTCTTT. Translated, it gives CASTTDRPANTEAFF. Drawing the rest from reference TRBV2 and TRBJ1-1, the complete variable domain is EPEVTQTPSHQVTQMGQEVILRCVPISNHLYFYWYRQILGQKVEFLVSFYNNEISEKSEIFDDQFSVERPDGSNFTLKIRSTKLEDSAMYFCASTTDRPANTEAFFGQGTRLTVV.

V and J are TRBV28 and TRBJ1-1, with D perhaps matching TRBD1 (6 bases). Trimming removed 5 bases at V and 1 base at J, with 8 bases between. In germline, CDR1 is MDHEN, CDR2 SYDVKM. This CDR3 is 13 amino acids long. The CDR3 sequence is CASSRQENTEAFF. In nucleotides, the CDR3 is TGTGCCAGCAGTCGACAGGAGAACACTGAAGCTTTCTTT.

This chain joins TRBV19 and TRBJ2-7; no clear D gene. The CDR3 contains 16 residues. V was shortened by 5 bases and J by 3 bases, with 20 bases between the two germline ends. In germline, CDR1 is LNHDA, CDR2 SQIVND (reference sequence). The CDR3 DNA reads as TGTGCCAGTAGTCCAGGCGTGACATCTGCTAGCTACGAGCAGTACTTC. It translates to CASSPGVTSASYEQYF.